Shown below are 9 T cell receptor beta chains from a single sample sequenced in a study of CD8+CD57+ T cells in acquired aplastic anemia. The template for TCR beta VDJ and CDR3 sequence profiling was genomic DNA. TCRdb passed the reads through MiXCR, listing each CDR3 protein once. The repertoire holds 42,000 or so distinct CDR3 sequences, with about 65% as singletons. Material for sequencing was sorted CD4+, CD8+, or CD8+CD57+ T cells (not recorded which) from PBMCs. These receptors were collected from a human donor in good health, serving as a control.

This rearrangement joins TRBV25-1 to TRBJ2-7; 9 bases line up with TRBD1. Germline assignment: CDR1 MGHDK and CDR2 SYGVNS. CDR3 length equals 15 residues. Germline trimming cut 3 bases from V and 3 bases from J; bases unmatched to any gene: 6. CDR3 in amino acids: CASSEFSDRGYEQYF. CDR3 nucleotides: TGTGCCAGCAGTGAGTTTTCGGACAGGGGCTACGAGCAGTACTTC.

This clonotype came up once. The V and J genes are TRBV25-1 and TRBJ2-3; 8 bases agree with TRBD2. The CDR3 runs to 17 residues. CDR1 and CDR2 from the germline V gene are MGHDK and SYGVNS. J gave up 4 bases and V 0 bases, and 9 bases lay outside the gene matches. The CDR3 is CASSEYRDLSGADTQYF. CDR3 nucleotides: TGTGCCAGCAGTGAATATCGGGACCTTAGCGGGGCAGATACGCAGTATTTT.

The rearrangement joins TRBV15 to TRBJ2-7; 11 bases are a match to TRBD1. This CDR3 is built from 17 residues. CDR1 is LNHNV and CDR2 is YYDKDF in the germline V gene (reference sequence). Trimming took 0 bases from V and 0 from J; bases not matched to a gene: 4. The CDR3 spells CATSRDTGQGVSYEQYF. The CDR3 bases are TGTGCCACCAGCAGAGATACGGGACAGGGGGTCTCCTACGAGCAGTACTTC. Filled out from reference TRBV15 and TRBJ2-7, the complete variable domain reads DAMVIQNPRYQVTQFGKPVTLSCSQTLNHNVMYWYQQKSSQAPKLLFHYYDKDFNNEADTPDNFQSRRPNTSFCFLDIRSPGLGDTAMYLCATSRDTGQGVSYEQYFGPGTRLTVT.

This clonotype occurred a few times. In DNA form, the CDR3 reads TGTGCCAGCAGCTTCCAGGTTACTGAAGCTTTCTTT. It codes for CASSFQVTEAFF. The J gene is TRBJ1-1, the V gene TRBV7-8; D uncertain. The V and J ends lost 3 bases and 5 bases respectively, with 7 bases between them. Germline assignment: CDR1 SGHVS and CDR2 FQNEAQ. This CDR3 comprises 12 residues.

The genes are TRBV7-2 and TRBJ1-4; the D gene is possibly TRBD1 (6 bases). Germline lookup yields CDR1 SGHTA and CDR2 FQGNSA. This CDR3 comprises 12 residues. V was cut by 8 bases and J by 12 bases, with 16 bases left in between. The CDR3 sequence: CASSGGLAELFF. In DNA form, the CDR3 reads TGTGCCAGCTCTGGGGGGCTGGCGGAACTGTTTTTT.

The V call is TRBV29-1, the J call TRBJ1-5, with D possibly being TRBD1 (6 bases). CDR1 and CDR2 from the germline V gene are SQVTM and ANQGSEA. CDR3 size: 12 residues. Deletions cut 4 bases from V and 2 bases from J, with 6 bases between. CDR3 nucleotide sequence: TGCAGCGTTGGACAGGGCAATCAGCCCCAGCATTTT. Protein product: CSVGQGNQPQHF.

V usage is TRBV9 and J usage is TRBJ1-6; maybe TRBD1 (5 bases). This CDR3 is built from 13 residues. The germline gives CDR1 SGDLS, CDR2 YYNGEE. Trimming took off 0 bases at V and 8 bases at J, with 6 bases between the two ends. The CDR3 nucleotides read TGTGCCAGCAGCGTAGGAGGGGATTCACCCCTCCACTTT. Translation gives CASSVGGDSPLHF.

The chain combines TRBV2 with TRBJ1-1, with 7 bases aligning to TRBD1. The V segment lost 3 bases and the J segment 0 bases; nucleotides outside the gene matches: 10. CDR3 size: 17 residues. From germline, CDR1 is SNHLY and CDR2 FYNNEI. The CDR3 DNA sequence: TGTGCCAGCAGTGACAACTCTTGGGGACAGCTGAACACTGAAGCTTTCTTT. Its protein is CASSDNSWGQLNTEAFF.

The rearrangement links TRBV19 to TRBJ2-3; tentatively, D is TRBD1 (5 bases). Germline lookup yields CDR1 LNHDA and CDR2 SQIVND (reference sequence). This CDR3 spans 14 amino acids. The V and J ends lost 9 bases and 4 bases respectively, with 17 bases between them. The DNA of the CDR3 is TGTGCCAGCAGCTTACCCGCAGGGTCAGATACGCAGTATTTT. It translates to CASSLPAGSDTQYF.